Sequencing of this TCR beta chain was carried out in a study of shared clonotypes between healthy human individuals. For the study at large: Three plates were used per donor for CD4 naive, three for CD4 memory, two for CD8 naive and one for CD8 memory. Study-wide findings and caveats: What limited the represented genetic and exposure-history diversity was the small number of donors.

Every subset had its genomic DNA shared out evenly among several immunoSEQ plates. Around 30,000 T cell genomes (approximately 210 ng DNA) went into each sorted-subset replicate. Generated by immunoSEQ multiplex PCR, the TCRdb table keeps only in-frame clones and is missing some. The sample shows millions of clones, approximately 95% of them seen only once. Germline CDR1 and CDR2: MDHEN and SYDVKM. The length of the CDR3 is 13 residues. Concerning this clone: The antigen is undetermined.

The chain is built from TRBV28 and TRBJ1-1; maybe TRBD1 (5 bases). The sequencing input was naive CD4+ T cells from PBMCs. Subset reported: CD45RA+ positively selected. The receptor was derived from a man between 18 and 35 years old in good health. Some clones in this sample may be carry-over from other donors' samples. CDR3 loop: CAGWGRMNTEAFF. CDR3 sequence (DNA): TGTGCTGGGTGGGGCAGGATGAACACTGAAGCTTTCTTT.